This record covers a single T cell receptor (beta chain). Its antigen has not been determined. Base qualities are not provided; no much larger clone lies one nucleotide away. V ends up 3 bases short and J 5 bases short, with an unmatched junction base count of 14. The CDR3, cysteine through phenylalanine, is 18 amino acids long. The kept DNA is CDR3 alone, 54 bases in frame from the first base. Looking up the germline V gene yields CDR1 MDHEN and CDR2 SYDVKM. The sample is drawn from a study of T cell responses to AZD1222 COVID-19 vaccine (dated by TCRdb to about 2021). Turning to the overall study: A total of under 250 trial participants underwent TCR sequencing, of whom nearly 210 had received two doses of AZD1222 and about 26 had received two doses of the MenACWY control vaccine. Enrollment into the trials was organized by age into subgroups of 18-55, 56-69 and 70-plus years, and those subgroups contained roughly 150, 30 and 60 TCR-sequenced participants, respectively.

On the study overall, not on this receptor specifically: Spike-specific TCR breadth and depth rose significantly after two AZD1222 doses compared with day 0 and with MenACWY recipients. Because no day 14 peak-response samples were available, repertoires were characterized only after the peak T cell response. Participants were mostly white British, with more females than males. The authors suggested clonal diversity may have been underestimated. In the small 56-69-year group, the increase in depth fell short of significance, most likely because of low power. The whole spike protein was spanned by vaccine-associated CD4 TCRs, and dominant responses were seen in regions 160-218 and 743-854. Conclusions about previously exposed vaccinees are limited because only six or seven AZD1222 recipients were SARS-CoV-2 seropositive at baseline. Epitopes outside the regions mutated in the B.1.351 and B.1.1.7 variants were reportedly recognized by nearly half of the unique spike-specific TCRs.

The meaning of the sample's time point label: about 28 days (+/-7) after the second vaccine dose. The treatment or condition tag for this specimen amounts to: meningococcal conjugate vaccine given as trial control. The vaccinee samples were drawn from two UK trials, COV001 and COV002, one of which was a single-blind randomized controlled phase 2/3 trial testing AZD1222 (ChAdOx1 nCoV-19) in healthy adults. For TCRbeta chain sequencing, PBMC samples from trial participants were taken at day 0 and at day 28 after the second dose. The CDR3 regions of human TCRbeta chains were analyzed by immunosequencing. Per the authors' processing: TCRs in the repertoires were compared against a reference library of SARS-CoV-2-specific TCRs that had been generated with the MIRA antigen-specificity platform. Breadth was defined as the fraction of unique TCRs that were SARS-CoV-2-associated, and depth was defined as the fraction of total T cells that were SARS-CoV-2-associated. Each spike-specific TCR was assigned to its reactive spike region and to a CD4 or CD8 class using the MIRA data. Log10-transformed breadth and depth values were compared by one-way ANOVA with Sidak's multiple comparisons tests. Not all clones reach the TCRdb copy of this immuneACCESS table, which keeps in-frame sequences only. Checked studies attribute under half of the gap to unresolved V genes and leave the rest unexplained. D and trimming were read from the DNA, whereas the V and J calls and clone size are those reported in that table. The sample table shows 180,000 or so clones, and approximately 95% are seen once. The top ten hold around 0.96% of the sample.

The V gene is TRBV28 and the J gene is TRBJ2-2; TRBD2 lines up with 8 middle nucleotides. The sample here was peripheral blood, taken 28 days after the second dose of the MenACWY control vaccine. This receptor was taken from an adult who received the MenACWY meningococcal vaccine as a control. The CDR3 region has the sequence CASSLGARLAGRTGELFF. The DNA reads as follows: TGTGCCAGCAGTTTGGGGGCCAGATTAGCGGGGAGGACCGGGGAGCTGTTTTTT.